These T cell receptor beta chains were read from a single sample in a study of cytomegalovirus exposure and HLA in healthy donors. Libraries were prepared by immunoSEQ multiplex PCR; TCRdb keeps only in-frame clonotypes and omits some of them. Of 100,000 to 150,000 clones in the sample, approximately 80% were seen once. Sequenced input: PBMCs. Every receptor here comes from a man younger than 40 in good health and CMV-seropositive. The CDR3 runs from the conserved cysteine through the conserved F or W.

v_gene | CDR3aa
TRBV9 | CASRGVGTSGYNEQFF
TRBV19 | CASRRQAFSGNTIYF
TRBV18 | CASSPGSQQPVAFF
TRBV7-9 | CASRPHGTGKEPQYF
TRBV7-8 | CASYVGQGFNEQFF
TRBV7-6 | CASSSQSGRPSSGANVLTF
TRBV28 | CATARGELHFGYTF
TRBV6-6 | CASRRLEGYEQYF
TRBV6-1 | CASSSLAGTTYEQYF
TRBV28 | CASRRPRTGGKYGYTF
TRBV27 | CASRRKPGQGREQYF
TRBV5-1 | CASSPEGRAVDTQYF
TRBV6-1 | CASSEGGGTTYEQYF